Below are 19 T cell receptor beta chains sequenced from a single sample in a study of identical twins. Using its own MiXCR run on the 5' RACE reads, TCRdb lists one record per CDR3 protein. The profile covers about 260,000 distinct CDR3 sequences, with 5.5% to 7% appearing a single time and roughly 3.4% taken by the ten largest. These data also formed part of another study, on yellow fever vaccine responses in identical twins.

The sequenced sample consisted of memory (CD45RO+) T cells sorted from blood. Source of these receptors: a woman aged 18-29 years in good health.

This clonotype was counted many times. V and J are TRBV12-3 or TRBV12-4 and TRBJ1-5; no clear D. With 1 base removed from V and 5 bases from J, the gap between germline ends came to 12 bases. CDR3 size: 15 residues. CDR3 nucleotide sequence: TGTGCCAGCAGTTTAGGGCCCGCCCGCGATCAGCCCCAGCATTTT. Translated, it gives CASSLGPARDQPQHF.

This clonotype was observed a few times. The rearrangement links TRBV28 to TRBJ2-7; the match to TRBD2 covers 13 bases. The CDR3 has 15 residues. Germline CDR1 MDHEN, CDR2 SYDVKM. The J segment lost 2 bases and the V segment lost 6 bases, leaving 4 bases of the junction unmatched. The CDR3 coding sequence is TGTGCCAGCAGGGGGGGACTAGCGGGGCCCTACGAGCAGTACTTC. Protein product: CASRGGLAGPYEQYF.

This chain joins TRBV7-6 and TRBJ2-3, with 8 bases identical to TRBD1. The V gene end was trimmed by 1 base and the J gene end by 1 base; junction bases not matched to a gene: 4. The CDR3 totals 16 residues. Germline V gene sequence: CDR1 SGHVS, CDR2 FNYEAQ. Written as DNA, the CDR3 is TGTGCCAGCAGCTTAGGGTCAGGGGGCGGCACAGATACGCAGTATTTT. Translating gives CASSLGSGGGTDTQYF. Together with reference TRBV7-6 and TRBJ2-3, the CDR3 gives the full variable domain: GAGVSQSPRYKVTKRGQDVALRCDPISGHVSLYWYRQALGQGPEFLTYFNYEAQQDKSGLPNDRFSAERPEGSISTLTIQRTEQRDSAMYRCASSLGSGGGTDTQYFGPGTRLTVL.

Only a few counts were recorded for this clonotype. The J gene is TRBJ1-2, the V gene TRBV20-1, with 10 bases fitting TRBD1. CDR3 length equals 15 residues. CDR1 is DFQATT, CDR2 SNEGSKA, per germline (reference sequence). V trimming: 1 base; J trimming: 8 bases; junction bases outside the gene matches: 10. The CDR3 here is CSARAGTGDLGGYTF. DNA for the CDR3: TGCAGTGCTAGAGCCGGGACAGGGGACCTTGGAGGCTACACCTTC.

This clonotype has a count of ten or more. V gene TRBV6-5 combines with J gene TRBJ2-1, with TRBD2 matching 7 bases. Germline lookup yields CDR1 MNHEY and CDR2 SVGAGI. J lost 7 bases, V lost 0 bases, and 6 bases had no gene match. The CDR3 totals 15 residues. CDR3 in amino acids: CASSYSAGAANEQFF. CDR3 bases: TGTGCCAGCAGTTACTCTGCGGGAGCGGCTAATGAGCAGTTCTTC.

This clonotype was picked up a small number of times. The chain has TRBV6-1 and TRBJ2-6; no firm D call. Trimming shortened V by 6 bases and J by 2 bases, and 11 bases separated the two germline ends. Germline CDR1 MNHNS, CDR2 SASEGT. The CDR3 totals 15 residues. CDR3: CASRSFTTGANVLTF. The CDR3 DNA reads as TGTGCCAGCAGAAGTTTTACTACTGGGGCCAACGTCCTGACTTTC.

The gene calls are TRBV7-9 and TRBJ2-1; D is tentatively TRBD1 or TRBD2 (5 bases each). CDR1 is SEHNR, CDR2 FQNEAQ, per germline (reference sequence). CDR3 size: 15 residues. Trimming took 5 bases from V and 2 from J, leaving 13 bases between them. CDR3 sequence: CASSPGRLPYNEQFF. For the CDR3, the DNA is TGTGCCAGCAGCCCGGGACGCCTGCCCTACAATGAGCAGTTCTTC.

This clonotype was seen repeatedly, ten times or more. The chain has TRBV12-3 or TRBV12-4 and TRBJ1-2; no reliable D call. V was clipped by 5 bases and J by 4 bases, with 5 bases between them. The CDR3 has 11 amino acids. DNA of the CDR3: TGTGCCAGCAGTAAGACCTATGGCTACACCTTC. It specifies CASSKTYGYTF.

The chain combines TRBV27 with TRBJ2-5, with TRBD1 identical over 10 bases. The V gene's germline CDR1 is MNHEY and CDR2 SMNVEV (reference sequence). CDR3 size: 14 residues. Germline trimming cut 4 bases from V and 5 bases from J; bases unmatched to any gene: 4. The CDR3 region is CASSSTGGVETQYF. The DNA for the CDR3 is TGTGCCAGCAGTTCGACAGGGGGCGTGGAGACCCAGTACTTC.

This clonotype showed up many times. The chain has TRBV9 and TRBJ2-3; D ambiguous. CDR1 is SGDLS and CDR2 is YYNGEE in the germline V gene. This CDR3 contains 15 residues. With 0 bases removed from V and 3 bases from J, the gap between germline ends came to 11 bases. In DNA, the CDR3 is TGTGCCAGCAGCGTAGAGGATAGCCTGACAGATACGCAGTATTTT. This codes for CASSVEDSLTDTQYF.

In its sample, this clonotype was seen a few times. The V and J genes are TRBV20-1 and TRBJ2-3, with D tentatively TRBD2 (6 bases). V was clipped by 3 bases and J by 0 bases, with 13 bases between them. Germline V CDR1 and CDR2: DFQATT, SNEGSKA (reference sequence). This CDR3 has 15 amino acids. The DNA of the CDR3 is TGCAGTGCTAGTCTCGGGACTGATAGCACAGATACGCAGTATTTT. Its translation is CSASLGTDSTDTQYF.

This clonotype was observed many times. The CDR3 reads CASSFQKRESHNEQFF. The DNA of the CDR3 is TGTGCCAGCAGTTTCCAAAAGCGGGAGTCCCACAATGAGCAGTTCTTC. This rearrangement joins TRBV12-3 or TRBV12-4 to TRBJ2-1; 8 positions match TRBD2. V shed 3 bases, J shed 5 bases, and the junction held 9 bases outside the gene matches. CDR3 length: 16 residues.

This clonotype was counted only a few times. CDR3 region: CASSERSGAGELFF. The DNA of the CDR3 is TGCGCCAGCAGCGAACGATCAGGGGCCGGGGAGCTGTTTTTT. The chain links TRBV10-2 to TRBJ2-2; tentatively, D is TRBD1 (6 bases). The CDR3 has 14 residues. V lost 6 bases and J 6 bases, leaving 14 bases between the germline ends. Germline CDR1 and CDR2: WSHSY and SAAADI.

This clonotype was seen ten or more times. This sequence joins TRBV12-3 or TRBV12-4 and TRBJ2-3; D call uncertain. Trimming took 8 bases from V and 6 from J, leaving 15 bases between them. CDR3 size: 13 residues. CDR3 in amino acids: CASSRTAVDTQYF. As DNA, the CDR3 is TGTGCCAGCTCCCGGACCGCCGTGGATACGCAGTATTTT.

This clonotype was counted a few times. The rearrangement uses TRBV5-1 and TRBJ2-7; the match to TRBD1 covers 8 bases. This CDR3 is built from 15 residues. V shed 4 bases, J shed 1 base, and the junction held 7 bases outside the gene matches. The germline CDR1 and CDR2 sequences are SGHRS and YFSETQ. The CDR3 bases are TGCGCCAGCAGCCCAATCCGACAGGGGTCCTACGAGCAGTACGTC. It is translated as CASSPIRQGSYEQYV.

This clonotype has a count of ten or more. CDR3 region: CASSQDSRGYTEAFF. For the CDR3, the DNA is TGCGCCAGCAGCCAAGATTCCAGGGGCTACACTGAAGCTTTCTTT. The chain has TRBV4-1 and TRBJ1-1; tentative D call: TRBD1 (6 bases). Germline V gene sequence: CDR1 MGHRA, CDR2 YSYEKL. The CDR3 covers 15 residues. The V end lost 0 bases, the J end lost 3 bases, and 11 bases lay between the germline ends.

On this clonotype: A much larger clone lies one base from this, so it may be a read error. The V gene is TRBV29-1, the J gene TRBJ1-1; perhaps TRBD1 as D (6 bases). CDR1 and CDR2 (germline): SQVTM, ANQGSEA. The CDR3 is 12 amino acids. DNA of the CDR3: TGCGGCGCGGGGGGCCTGAACACTGAAACTTTCTTT. This sequence encodes CGAGGLNTETFF.

This clonotype was counted at least ten times. The V and J genes are TRBV7-9 and TRBJ2-3, with D maybe TRBD1 (5 bases). The CDR3 consists of 14 residues. Germline V gene sequence: CDR1 SEHNR, CDR2 FQNEAQ (reference sequence). V lost 5 bases and J lost 0, with 9 bases in between. The CDR3 loop reads CASSNRISTDTQYF. The CDR3 coding sequence is TGTGCCAGCAGCAACAGGATCAGCACAGATACGCAGTATTTT. The variable domain in full, completed from reference TRBV7-9 and TRBJ2-3, reads DTGVSQNPRHKITKRGQNVTFRCDPISEHNRLYWYRQTLGQGPEFLTYFQNEAQLEKSRLLSDRFSAERPKGSFSTLEIQRTEQGDSAMYLCASSNRISTDTQYFGPGTRLTVL.

As regards this clonotype: This may come from a read error, since a much larger clone is one base off. The J gene is TRBJ2-6, the V gene TRBV4-2; D remains ambiguous. The CDR3 contains 15 residues. Germline loops: CDR1 LGHNA, CDR2 YNFKEQ. Trimming shortened V by 1 base and J by 0 bases, and 4 bases separated the two germline ends. CDR3 protein: CASSQGDSGANVLTF. Written as DNA, the CDR3 is TGTGCCAGCAGCCAAGGGGACTCTGGGGCCAACGTCCTGACTTTC.